This entry describes one TCR beta chain. CDR1 is SGHVS, CDR2 FQNEAQ, per germline. This CDR3 has 16 amino acids. Trimming took 3 bases from V and 3 from J; bases not matched to a gene: 3. TCRdb redid the calling of the RT-PCR reads with MiXCR, one entry per CDR3 protein. The sample lists almost 700,000 distinct CDR3 sequences; 13% to 15% were seen once. Material: memory CD4+ T cells from blood. The origin of this receptor is a female donor in good health, serving as a healthy control. This chain connects TRBV7-8 to TRBJ2-3; 13 nucleotides line up with TRBD2. CDR3 nucleotides: TGTGCCAGCAGCTTGGGGACTAGCGGGATGACAGATACGCAGTATTTT. As protein: CASSLGTSGMTDTQYF.